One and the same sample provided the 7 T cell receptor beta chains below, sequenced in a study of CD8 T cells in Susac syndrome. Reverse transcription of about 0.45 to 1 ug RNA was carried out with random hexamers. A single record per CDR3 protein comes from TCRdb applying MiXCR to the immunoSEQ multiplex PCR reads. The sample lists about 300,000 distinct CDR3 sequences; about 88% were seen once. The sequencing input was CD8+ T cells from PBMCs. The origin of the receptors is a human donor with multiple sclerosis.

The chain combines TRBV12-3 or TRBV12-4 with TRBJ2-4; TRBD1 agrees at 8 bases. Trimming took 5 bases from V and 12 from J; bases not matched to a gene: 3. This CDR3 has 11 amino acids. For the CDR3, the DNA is TGTGCCAGCAGTCCAGGGGGCGGTCAGTACTTC. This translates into CASSPGGGQYF.

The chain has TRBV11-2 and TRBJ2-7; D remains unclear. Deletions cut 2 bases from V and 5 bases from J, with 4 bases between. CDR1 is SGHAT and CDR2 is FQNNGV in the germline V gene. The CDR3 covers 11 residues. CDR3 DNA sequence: TGTGCCAGCAGCTTACAAGACGAGCAGTACTTC. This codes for CASSLQDEQYF.

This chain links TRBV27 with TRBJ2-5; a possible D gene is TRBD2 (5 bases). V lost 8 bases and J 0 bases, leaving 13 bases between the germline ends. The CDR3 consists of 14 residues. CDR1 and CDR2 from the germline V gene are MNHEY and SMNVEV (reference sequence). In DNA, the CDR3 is TGTGCCAGCTATGCTAGCCGTTACCAAGAGACCCAGTACTTC. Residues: CASYASRYQETQYF.

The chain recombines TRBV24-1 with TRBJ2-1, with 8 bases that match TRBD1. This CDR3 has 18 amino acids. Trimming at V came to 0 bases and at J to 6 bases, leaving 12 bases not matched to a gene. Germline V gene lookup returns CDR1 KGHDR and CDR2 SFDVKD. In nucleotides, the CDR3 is TGTGCCACCAGTGATTTGCGGGGGCAGGGGGCCTCGGCCAATGAGCAGTTCTTC. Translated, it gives CATSDLRGQGASANEQFF.

The CDR3 nucleotides read TGTGCCAGCAGTTTAACCGGGGGCCAAGCTTTCTTT. The encoded protein is CASSLTGGQAFF. V is TRBV27 and J is TRBJ1-1, with a possible D match to TRBD1 (6 bases). This CDR3 has 12 amino acids. Germline CDR1 reads MNHEY; CDR2 reads SMNVEV (reference sequence). The ends were cut back, 2 bases at V and 9 bases at J, with 10 bases in the middle.

CDR3 loop: CASRGVNEGLTQPQHF. The CDR3 nucleotides are TGTGCCAGTAGAGGGGTCAACGAGGGGTTGACTCAGCCCCAGCATTTT. The chain is built from TRBV19 and TRBJ1-5; a possible D gene is TRBD1 (5 bases). This CDR3 is 16 amino acids long. Germline V lookup: CDR1 LNHDA, CDR2 SQIVND (reference sequence). The V end lost 6 bases, the J end lost 6 bases, and 21 bases lay between the germline ends.

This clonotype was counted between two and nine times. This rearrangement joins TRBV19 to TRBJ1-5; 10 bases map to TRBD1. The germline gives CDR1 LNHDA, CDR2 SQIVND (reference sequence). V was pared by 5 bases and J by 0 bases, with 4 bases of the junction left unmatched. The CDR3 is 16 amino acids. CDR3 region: CASSPTGGYSNQPQHF. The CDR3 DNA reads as TGTGCCAGTAGTCCGACAGGGGGCTATAGCAATCAGCCCCAGCATTTT.